This is a list of T cell receptor beta chains from one sample in a study of blood T cell repertoires in COVID-19. Method: immunoSEQ multiplex PCR; TCRdb's copy keeps in-frame clones and lacks some. This table has some 140,000 clones, almost 85% appearing once. Sequencing was done on a sample of peripheral blood. The receptors stem from a man in his sixties with acute or convalescent COVID-19. CDR3s include the opening cysteine and the closing phenylalanine or tryptophan. A D gene is named only where the DNA matches it firmly. Expanded clones get a size class; other rows say once, few or many, or leave the size out.

d_call: TRBD1
j_call: TRBJ1-1
v_call: TRBV5-1
clone_size: NA
cdr3_nt: TGCGCCAGCAGCCAGGACAGGGGAAGCACTGAAGCTTTCTTT
cdr3_aa: CASSQDRGSTEAFF

d_call: NA
j_call: TRBJ1-5
v_call: TRBV9
clone_size: NA
cdr3_nt: TGTGCCAGCAGCGTCCTCGCGATACAGGGTCGGAGCAATCAGCCCCAGCATTTT
cdr3_aa: CASSVLAIQGRSNQPQHF

d_call: TRBD1
j_call: TRBJ2-5
v_call: TRBV18
clone_size: medium-sized
cdr3_nt: TGTGCCAGCTCACCGGACACGCGGACAGGAGAGACCCAGTACTTC
cdr3_aa: CASSPDTRTGETQYF

d_call: NA
j_call: TRBJ1-3
v_call: TRBV5-1
clone_size: NA
cdr3_nt: TGCGCCAGCAGCCCTCCTTCTACCTCTGGAAACACCATATATTTT
cdr3_aa: CASSPPSTSGNTIYF

d_call: TRBD1
j_call: TRBJ1-5
v_call: TRBV5-5
clone_size: once
cdr3_nt: TGTGCCAGCAGCTTGGAAGACAGGGGCAATCAGCCCCAGCATTTT
cdr3_aa: CASSLEDRGNQPQHF

d_call: TRBD1
j_call: TRBJ1-4
v_call: TRBV19
clone_size: NA
cdr3_nt: TGTGCCAGTAGTGAGGGGACAGCCGCAACTAATGAAAAACTGTTTTTT
cdr3_aa: CASSEGTAATNEKLFF

d_call: NA
j_call: TRBJ2-1
v_call: TRBV21-1
clone_size: NA
cdr3_nt: TGTGCCAGCTTACAGGGGGAGAGTGAGCAGTTCTTC
cdr3_aa: CASLQGESEQFF

d_call: TRBD2
j_call: TRBJ2-4
v_call: TRBV7-8
clone_size: NA
cdr3_nt: TGTGCCAGCAGCTTTAGCGGGGGCAAAAACATTCAGTACTTC
cdr3_aa: CASSFSGGKNIQYF

d_call: NA
j_call: TRBJ2-5
v_call: TRBV6-5
clone_size: NA
cdr3_nt: TGTGCCAGCAGTTACGGTGACAGAGGAGAGACCCAGTACTTC
cdr3_aa: CASSYGDRGETQYF

d_call: TRBD1
j_call: TRBJ2-7
v_call: TRBV7-2
clone_size: NA
cdr3_nt: TGTGCCAGCAGCTTAAATTATCCGGGACAGGGGGCCTACGAGCAGTACTTC
cdr3_aa: CASSLNYPGQGAYEQYF

d_call: TRBD2
j_call: TRBJ2-1
v_call: TRBV18
clone_size: few
cdr3_nt: TGTGCCAGCTCACGGACCCTTGGACTAGCGGGGTTCAATGAGCAGTTCTTC
cdr3_aa: CASSRTLGLAGFNEQFF

d_call: NA
j_call: TRBJ1-1
v_call: TRBV6-5
clone_size: NA
cdr3_nt: TGTGCCAGCAGCCCCAGAGGGCTCGGTACTGAAGCTTTCTTT
cdr3_aa: CASSPRGLGTEAFF

d_call: NA
j_call: TRBJ2-5
v_call: TRBV3-1/TRBV3-2
clone_size: NA
cdr3_nt: TGTGCCAGCAGCCCGCCATCCGGAGGGGCCGGTTGGGGAGATGCCCAGTACTTC
cdr3_aa: CASSPPSGGAGWGDAQYF

d_call: TRBD2
j_call: TRBJ2-1
v_call: TRBV4-1
clone_size: NA
cdr3_nt: TGCGCCAGCAGCACGGGACTAGTTGGTTTGGATCTGAATGAGCAGTTCTTC
cdr3_aa: CASSTGLVGLDLNEQFF

d_call: NA
j_call: TRBJ1-2
v_call: TRBV27
clone_size: NA
cdr3_nt: TGTGCCAGCAGTTTCCGTGCGGCGGGGAGGGAGAACTATGGCTACACCTTC
cdr3_aa: CASSFRAAGRENYGYTF

d_call: TRBD1
j_call: TRBJ1-6
v_call: TRBV23-1
clone_size: NA
cdr3_nt: TGCGCCAGCAGTCAATCGGGCAGGGGGCTTTCACCCCTCCACTTT
cdr3_aa: CASSQSGRGLSPLHF

d_call: NA
j_call: TRBJ2-6
v_call: TRBV5-1
clone_size: NA
cdr3_nt: TGCGCCAGCAGCTGGGGCGTCTCTGGGGCCAACGTCCTGACTTTC
cdr3_aa: CASSWGVSGANVLTF

d_call: TRBD1
j_call: TRBJ1-1
v_call: TRBV30
clone_size: once
cdr3_nt: TGTGCCTGGACAGGGGGCAGGACTGAAGCTTTCTTT
cdr3_aa: CAWTGGRTEAFF

d_call: NA
j_call: TRBJ1-1
v_call: TRBV11-3
clone_size: NA
cdr3_nt: TGTGCCAGCAGAGGGGTGGGCACTGAAGCTTTCTTT
cdr3_aa: CASRGVGTEAFF

d_call: TRBD2
j_call: TRBJ2-2
v_call: TRBV19
clone_size: NA
cdr3_nt: TGTGCCAGTAGTTCAGCAGCGGGAAACACCGGGGAGCTGTTTTTT
cdr3_aa: CASSSAAGNTGELFF

d_call: NA
j_call: TRBJ1-6
v_call: TRBV9
clone_size: NA
cdr3_nt: TGTGCCAGCAGCGCTCGGACAGCCTCATATAATTCACCCCTCCACTTT
cdr3_aa: CASSARTASYNSPLHF

d_call: TRBD2
j_call: TRBJ2-7
v_call: TRBV5-1
clone_size: NA
cdr3_nt: TGCGCCAGCAGCTTTACCCGACTAGCGGGGGAGGTGTACGAGCAGTGCTTC
cdr3_aa: CASSFTRLAGEVYEQCF

d_call: TRBD1
j_call: TRBJ1-6
v_call: TRBV3-1/TRBV3-2
clone_size: NA
cdr3_nt: TGTGCCAGCAGCCCGACAGGGTCATCACCCCTCCACTTT
cdr3_aa: CASSPTGSSPLHF

d_call: TRBD2
j_call: TRBJ2-1
v_call: TRBV29-1
clone_size: NA
cdr3_nt: TGCAGCGTTGATACTAGCGGGAGGTTTAATGAGCAGTTCTTC
cdr3_aa: CSVDTSGRFNEQFF

d_call: NA
j_call: TRBJ2-2
v_call: TRBV5-4
clone_size: NA
cdr3_nt: TGTGCCAGCAGCTTACAGGGTTACACCGGGGAGCTGTTTTTT
cdr3_aa: CASSLQGYTGELFF

d_call: TRBD1
j_call: TRBJ1-3
v_call: TRBV5-1
clone_size: NA
cdr3_nt: TGCGCCAGCAGCTTGGGCGGACAGGCCAGAAACACCATATATTTT
cdr3_aa: CASSLGGQARNTIYF

d_call: TRBD1
j_call: TRBJ2-3
v_call: TRBV28
clone_size: NA
cdr3_nt: TGTGCCAGCAGTCCCACAGGGGAACCCACAGATACGCAGTATTTT
cdr3_aa: CASSPTGEPTDTQYF

d_call: NA
j_call: TRBJ1-2
v_call: TRBV6-6
clone_size: NA
cdr3_nt: TGTGCCAGCACTGGGGGGTCCTGGGGCTACACCTTC
cdr3_aa: CASTGGSWGYTF

d_call: TRBD2
j_call: TRBJ2-7
v_call: TRBV15
clone_size: NA
cdr3_nt: TGTGCCACCAGCAGAGATCCGACGGGGGGTTACGAGCAGTACTTC
cdr3_aa: CATSRDPTGGYEQYF

d_call: NA
j_call: TRBJ1-1
v_call: TRBV5-1
clone_size: NA
cdr3_nt: TGCGCCAGCAGCTTGGTTTCGGGAGGAGGGAACACTGAAGCTTTCTTT
cdr3_aa: CASSLVSGGGNTEAFF

d_call: NA
j_call: TRBJ2-5
v_call: TRBV11-2
clone_size: once
cdr3_nt: TGTGCCAGCAGCTTCCAACTACAAGAGACCCAGTACTTC
cdr3_aa: CASSFQLQETQYF

d_call: TRBD1
j_call: TRBJ2-7
v_call: TRBV19
clone_size: NA
cdr3_nt: TGTGCCAGTAGTTTGCAGGGGGTTAGCGACGAGCAGTACTTC
cdr3_aa: CASSLQGVSDEQYF

d_call: TRBD2
j_call: TRBJ2-1
v_call: TRBV19
clone_size: NA
cdr3_nt: TGTGCCAGTGCAAACGGACTAGCGGGAGGATACAATGAGCAGTTCTTC
cdr3_aa: CASANGLAGGYNEQFF

d_call: NA
j_call: TRBJ2-7
v_call: TRBV5-4
clone_size: NA
cdr3_nt: TGTGCCAGCAGCTTGGACACCGCGGGGGAGCAGTACTTC
cdr3_aa: CASSLDTAGEQYF

d_call: NA
j_call: TRBJ2-2
v_call: TRBV30
clone_size: NA
cdr3_nt: TGTGCCTGGGCCTCGTATCCCGGGGAGCTGTTTTTT
cdr3_aa: CAWASYPGELFF